The next 29 T cell receptor beta chains were all read from a single sample in a study of metastatic and nonmetastatic thyroid tumors. Every patient was untreated before thyroid surgery. TCRdb used MiXCR to call clones anew from the PCR reads. Here the sample spans tens of thousands of clones, about 15% being singletons. Sequenced material: blood. The source is a female donor with papillary thyroid cancer or a benign thyroid nodule (not recorded which). Some clones in this sample may be carry-over from other donors' samples.

Many counts were recorded for this clone. This sequence joins TRBV7-2 and TRBJ2-1; D call uncertain. This CDR3 spans 12 amino acids. From germline, CDR1 is SGHTA and CDR2 FQGNSA. V was shortened by 3 bases and J by 10 bases, with 10 bases between the two germline ends. Here the CDR3 DNA reads TGTGCCAGCAGCTTCGCGACTCAAGAGCAGTTCTTC. This encodes CASSFATQEQFF.

The rearrangement uses TRBV5-1 and TRBJ2-3; 9 positions agree with TRBD2. The ends lost 0 bases at V and 2 bases at J; junction bases unmatched: 4. This CDR3 contains 16 residues. Germline CDR1 SGHRS, CDR2 YFSETQ. The CDR3 is CASSLVAGGNTDTQYF. The CDR3 nucleotides read TGCGCCAGCAGCTTGGTGGCGGGGGGGAACACAGATACGCAGTATTTT.

This clone was found many times. The identical CDR3 is also encoded by other nucleotide sequences in the sample. The chain employs TRBV9 and TRBJ2-2; possible D gene TRBD2, 6 bases. CDR1 SGDLS and CDR2 YYNGEE come from the germline V gene. The CDR3 consists of 15 residues. With 4 bases removed from V and 4 bases from J, the gap between germline ends came to 14 bases. The CDR3 coding sequence is TGTGCCAGCAGCTTTTCGGGGGAGGTCACCGGGGAGCTGTTTTTT. Its translation is CASSFSGEVTGELFF.

This clone was counted at least ten times. The CDR3 DNA reads as TGTGCCAGCAGGCGGACTAGCGGGTTTAACAATGAGCAGTTCTTC. It is translated as CASRRTSGFNNEQFF. The chain carries TRBV6-2 or TRBV6-3 and TRBJ2-1; 11 nucleotides align to TRBD2. From germline, CDR1 is MNHEY and CDR2 SVGEGT. The CDR3 loop spans 15 amino acids. With V trimmed by 6 bases and J by 5 bases, 6 bases remained unmatched.

This clone showed up many times. This rearrangement joins TRBV7-9 to TRBJ1-1; tentative D call: TRBD1 (5 bases). V lost 0 bases and J lost 8, with 10 bases in between. In germline, CDR1 is SEHNR, CDR2 FQNEAQ (reference sequence). This CDR3 has 13 residues. CDR3 in DNA: TGTGCCAGCAGCTTAGCGAGGGGAGCCGAAGCTTTCTTT. It is translated as CASSLARGAEAFF.

This clone has ten or more counts. This chain connects TRBV24-1 to TRBJ2-2, with unresolved D. Trimming took off 0 bases at V and 2 bases at J, with 9 bases between the two ends. CDR3 length equals 16 residues. Germline values: CDR1 KGHDR, CDR2 SFDVKD. CDR3 region: CATSDLQGFNTGELFF. The CDR3 DNA sequence: TGTGCCACCAGTGATTTGCAAGGGTTCAACACCGGGGAGCTGTTTTTT.

This clone was picked up many times. The V call is TRBV5-5, the J call TRBJ1-1; D gene uncertain. The CDR3 totals 15 residues. Germline assignment: CDR1 SGHKS and CDR2 YYEKEE (reference sequence). V was trimmed by 3 bases and J by 1 base, leaving 13 bases between them. Here the CDR3 DNA reads TGTGCCAGCAGCTACATCATTACCGGGAACACTGAAGCTTTCTTT. This encodes CASSYIITGNTEAFF.

This clone was seen many times. The genes are TRBV5-4 and TRBJ2-1; weak D call: TRBD2 (5 bases). This CDR3 region has 13 residues. Trimming stripped 2 bases from V and 5 bases from J, with 8 bases between. Germline loops: CDR1 SGHNT, CDR2 YYREEE (reference sequence). CDR3 nucleotides: TGTGCCAGCAGCTTTCGGGGTCACAATGAGCAGTTCTTC. Its protein product is CASSFRGHNEQFF.

This clone was seen only a few times. The V gene is TRBV12-3 or TRBV12-4, the J gene TRBJ2-7; the D gene is possibly TRBD2 (6 bases). Trimming cost V 5 bases and J 6 bases, with 17 bases left between them. This CDR3 has 14 amino acids. Written as DNA, the CDR3 is TGTGCCAGCAGTAGGACACCCCAGGGAGGCGAGCAGTACTTC. Translating it yields CASSRTPQGGEQYF.

In regard to this clone: The junction and the germline gene differ at one end; a read error may be behind it. V is TRBV9 and J is TRBJ2-1; D not certain. The CDR3 loop spans 15 amino acids. The germline V gene encodes CDR1 SGDLS and CDR2 YYNGEE. The CDR3 DNA follows: TGTGCCAGCAGCGTAGCTAGTGTATCCTTCAATGAGCAGTTCTTC. Translating it yields CASSVASVSFNEQFF.

This clone was counted at least ten times. The CDR3 DNA reads TGTGCCAGCAGTTTGGGAGGGTATCCCTATGGCTACACCTTC. It encodes CASSLGGYPYGYTF. V usage is TRBV27 and J usage is TRBJ1-2; D remains ambiguous. CDR3 length: 14 amino acids. The germline CDR1 and CDR2 sequences are MNHEY and SMNVEV (reference sequence). V was clipped by 3 bases and J by 4 bases, with 12 bases between them.

This clone occurred many times. In nucleotides, the CDR3 is TGCGCCAGCAGTGAATGGCGGGAGTCAGATACGCAGTATTTT. This codes for CASSEWRESDTQYF. The V gene is TRBV10-1, the J gene TRBJ2-3, with 7 bases aligning to TRBD2. The V gene's germline CDR1 is WNHNN and CDR2 SYGVQD (reference sequence). This CDR3 contains 14 residues. Unmatched junction bases numbered 4, after V lost 3 bases and J lost 4 bases.

This sequence joins TRBV20-1 and TRBJ2-7; D unclear. The germline gives CDR1 DFQATT, CDR2 SNEGSKA (reference sequence). This CDR3 has 13 residues. V was clipped by 3 bases and J by 5 bases, with 14 bases between them. The CDR3 DNA sequence: TGCAGTGCTAGTAAGTGGCGGCAGCACGAGCAGTACTTC. It specifies CSASKWRQHEQYF.

V usage is TRBV28 and J usage is TRBJ2-7; perhaps TRBD1 as D (6 bases). The CDR3 loop spans 16 amino acids. The ends were cut back, 5 bases at V and 2 bases at J, with 19 bases in the middle. Germline loops: CDR1 MDHEN, CDR2 SYDVKM. The CDR3 bases are TGTGCCAGCAGTACACCAAGTTTGGACAGAGCCTACGAGCAGTACTTC. It translates to CASSTPSLDRAYEQYF.

This chain joins TRBV3-1 and TRBJ1-1; D not resolved. The CDR3 contains 14 residues. The germline V gene has CDR1 LGHDT and CDR2 YNNKEL (reference sequence). V dropped 1 base and J dropped 7 bases, with 13 bases sitting between them. CDR3: CASSQVPIECEAFF. The CDR3 DNA reads TGTGCCAGCAGCCAAGTCCCGATAGAGTGTGAAGCTTTCTTT.

This clone was seen ten or more times. The chain uses TRBV29-1 and TRBJ1-1, with D perhaps TRBD1 (6 bases). V lost 4 bases, J lost 8 bases, and 11 bases lay in between. This CDR3 has 11 amino acids. The germline V gene encodes CDR1 SQVTM and CDR2 ANQGSEA. The CDR3 sequence is CSVAGRGEAFF. In DNA, the CDR3 is TGCAGCGTTGCCGGCAGGGGCGAAGCTTTCTTT. Full variable domain (rest looked up from reference TRBV29-1 and TRBJ1-1): SAVISQKPSRDICQRGTSLTIQCQVDSQVTMMFWYRQQPGQSLTLIATANQGSEATYESGFVIDKFPISRPNLTFSTLTVSNMSPEDSSIYLCSVAGRGEAFFGQGTRLTVV.

This clone has ten or more counts. V usage is TRBV3-1 and J usage is TRBJ2-7; 9 nucleotides align to TRBD1. Per germline, CDR1 LGHDT and CDR2 YNNKEL (reference sequence). The CDR3 runs to 15 residues. With V trimmed by 1 base and J by 6 bases, 7 bases remained unmatched. The CDR3 DNA sequence: TGTGCCAGCAGCCAAGGTGGACAGGGGAATGGCGAGCAGTACTTC. Translating it yields CASSQGGQGNGEQYF.

This clone occurred many times. The rearrangement links TRBV20-1 to TRBJ1-4; tentative D call: TRBD1 (6 bases). This CDR3 comprises 11 residues. CDR1 is DFQATT and CDR2 is SNEGSKA in the germline V gene (reference sequence). The V gene lost 5 bases and the J gene lost 6 bases, with 7 bases spanning the gap. CDR3 coding DNA: TGCAGTGCTTACAGGGATGAAAAACTGTTTTTT. It specifies CSAYRDEKLFF.

This clone was found many times. In DNA form, the CDR3 reads TGTGCCAGTAGTATCAACAGCCTTCCCTACAATGAGCAGTTCTTC. This gives the protein CASSINSLPYNEQFF. This chain uses TRBV19 with TRBJ2-1; the D is unclear. The CDR3 loop spans 15 amino acids. V shed 3 bases and J shed 2 bases, with 11 bases lying between them. Germline-derived CDR1 and CDR2 are LNHDA and SQIVND (reference sequence).

This clone rates as medium-sized. The V gene is TRBV2, the J gene TRBJ2-1; D might be TRBD2 (6 bases). The V end was cut by 10 bases, the J end by 5 bases, with 12 bases between. The CDR3 is 12 residues long. Looked up from germline, CDR1 is SNHLY and CDR2 is FYNNEI. This CDR3 reads CATRRGNNEQFF. The CDR3 nucleotides read TGTGCCACCCGTCGGGGGAACAATGAGCAGTTCTTC.

This clone was found many times. The chain couples TRBV20-1 to TRBJ2-5; 7 nucleotides align to TRBD2. The trim removed 6 bases at V and 3 bases at J, leaving 13 bases unmatched. The CDR3 extends over 15 amino acids. Germline-derived CDR1 and CDR2 are DFQATT and SNEGSKA (reference sequence). CDR3 region: CSARPPGLLEETQYF. The DNA for the CDR3 is TGCAGTGCGAGACCGCCGGGACTACTGGAAGAGACCCAGTACTTC.

The table lists this clone with a few counts. J is TRBJ2-7 and V is TRBV7-3, with 7 bases aligning to TRBD2. The CDR3 runs to 12 residues. The V and J ends lost 5 bases and 7 bases, in that order; junction bases with no gene match: 5. Germline V lookup: CDR1 SGHTA, CDR2 FQGTGA. The CDR3 DNA is TGTGCCAGCAGCACCCCGGGGGGAGAGCAGTACTTC. It translates to CASSTPGGEQYF. The entire variable domain, with the rest obtained from reference TRBV7-3 and TRBJ2-7, is as follows: GAGVSQTPSNKVTEKGKYVELRCDPISGHTALYWYRQSLGQGPEFLIYFQGTGAADDSGLPNDRFFAVRPEGSVSTLKIQRTERGDSAVYLCASSTPGGEQYFGPGTRLTVT.

This clone was recorded at least ten times. A single base separates this from a much larger clone, so it may be a read error. J is TRBJ2-2 and V is TRBV6-2 or TRBV6-3, with 9 bases lining up with TRBD1. Germline CDR1 MNHEY, CDR2 SVGEGT. This CDR3 contains 14 residues. The ends lost 8 bases at V and 3 bases at J; junction bases unmatched: 4. The DNA for the CDR3 is TGTGCCAGCGGGCGGACAGGGGACACCGGGGAGCTGTTTTTT. Residues: CASGRTGDTGELFF.

This clone occurred many times. The chain couples TRBV2 to TRBJ2-7; TRBD2 might be the D (6 bases). The CDR3 totals 17 residues. Germline values: CDR1 SNHLY, CDR2 FYNNEI. With 7 bases removed from V and 5 bases from J, the gap between germline ends came to 27 bases. The CDR3, as DNA: TGTGCCAGCACTCTACTGGGCGGGAACGCGATTTCGGACGAGCAGTACTTC. Amino acid sequence: CASTLLGGNAISDEQYF. The full variable domain, its missing parts supplied by reference TRBV2 and TRBJ2-7, is EPEVTQTPSHQVTQMGQEVILRCVPISNHLYFYWYRQILGQKVEFLVSFYNNEISEKSEIFDDQFSVERPDGSNFTLKIRSTKLEDSAMYFCASTLLGGNAISDEQYFGPGTRLTVT.

With respect to this clone: The sample carries other DNA sequences with the same CDR3. The chain links TRBV5-1 to TRBJ2-5; a weak D match, TRBD2 (5 bases). In germline, CDR1 is SGHRS, CDR2 YFSETQ. The CDR3 runs to 16 residues. Trimming took off 0 bases at V and 2 bases at J, with 14 bases between the two ends. The CDR3 reads CASSLVPSGEQETQYF. DNA of the CDR3: TGCGCCAGCAGCTTGGTGCCCAGCGGTGAGCAAGAGACCCAGTACTTC.

Concerning this clone: A read error may produce the germline difference seen at one junction end. The chain couples TRBV11-2 to TRBJ2-7, with D perhaps being TRBD1 or TRBD2 (5 bases each). The germline V gene encodes CDR1 SGHAT and CDR2 FQNNGV. The CDR3 has 16 amino acids. DNA of the CDR3: TGTGCCAGCAGCCCTGTATTCCGGGACGGATACTACGATCAGTACTTC. Encoded protein: CASSPVFRDGYYDQYF.

This clone was recorded many times. The chain uses TRBV5-1 and TRBJ2-3; 7 bases agree with TRBD2. The germline V gene encodes CDR1 SGHRS and CDR2 YFSETQ. Germline trimming cut 0 bases from V and 1 base from J; bases unmatched to any gene: 5. The CDR3 is 16 amino acids. The CDR3 DNA sequence: TGCGCCAGCAGCTTGGGGACTAGAGGGGGCACAGATACGCAGTATTTT. It codes for CASSLGTRGGTDTQYF.

This clone was counted many times. The J gene is TRBJ2-1, the V gene TRBV3-1, with unresolved D. CDR3 length equals 13 residues. In germline, CDR1 is LGHDT, CDR2 YNNKEL (reference sequence). V was shortened by 4 bases and J by 7 bases, with 11 bases between the two germline ends. CDR3: CASSPRLGNEQFF. CDR3 nucleotides: TGTGCCAGCAGCCCTCGTCTGGGAAATGAGCAGTTCTTC.

This clone was counted between two and nine times. One end of the junction does not line up with germline, which may come from a read error. The chain uses TRBV6-1 and TRBJ2-2; 11 nucleotides agree with TRBD2. The CDR3 consists of 15 residues. CDR1 is MNHNS and CDR2 is SASEGT in the germline V gene. DNA of the CDR3: TGTGCCACCAGACTAGCGGGGTCAAACACCTGGGAGCTTTTTTTT. Its protein product is CATRLAGSNTWELFF.